These 27 T cell receptor beta chains share one sample of origin, sequenced in a study of shared clonotypes between healthy human individuals (dated by TCRdb to 2018 to 2021). CD8 naive samples consisted of CD45RO-negative cells that were positively selected for CCR7, yielding a CD45RA+CCR7+ population without TemRA cells. The receptor library was made with the immunoSEQ multiplex PCR assay. What TCRdb holds here is the immuneACCESS table cut down to in-frame rearrangements. Part of the clones is not present; checked against another copy, under half of the missing clones reflect an unresolved V gene, and the others are unexplained. A total of some 2 million clones appear in this sample, 85% to 95% of them only once. 0.9% to 1.5% of the sample lies in the top ten. Source material: naive CD8+ T cells sorted from blood. The sample's cell subset or site label, in plain terms: CD45RA+CCR7+. The receptors originated from a man younger than 30 in good health.

The CDR3 loop is CASSVHRDTVPYEQYF. The CDR3, as DNA: TGTGCCAGCAGTGTACACCGGGACACCGTCCCCTACGAGCAGTACTTC. The V gene is TRBV28, the J gene TRBJ2-7; D is possibly TRBD1 (6 bases). The V gene's germline CDR1 is MDHEN and CDR2 SYDVKM. The V and J ends lost 5 bases and 2 bases respectively, with 19 bases between them. The CDR3 extends over 16 amino acids.

V is TRBV5-6 and J is TRBJ2-7, with D hard to call. The CDR3 is 12 residues long. The germline V gene has CDR1 SGHDT and CDR2 YYEEEE. Deletions cut 0 bases from V and 6 bases from J, with 7 bases between. Here the CDR3 reads CASSLGEGEQYF. DNA for the CDR3: TGTGCCAGCAGCTTGGGAGAAGGCGAGCAGTACTTC. The full variable domain, in which reference TRBV5-6 and TRBJ2-7 provide the parts outside the CDR3, is DAGVTQSPTHLIKTRGQQVTLRCSPKSGHDTVSWYQQALGQGPQFIFQYYEEEERQRGNFPDRFSGHQFPNYSSELNVNALLLGDSALYLCASSLGEGEQYFGPGTRLTVT.

The chain couples TRBV6-5 to TRBJ2-5; D may be TRBD1 or TRBD2 (5 bases each). V was clipped by 0 bases and J by 5 bases, with 10 bases between them. Per germline, CDR1 MNHEY and CDR2 SVGAGI. The CDR3 runs 14 residues. The CDR3 spells CASSYSGAAETQYF. CDR3 nucleotide sequence: TGTGCCAGCAGTTACTCCGGGGCCGCGGAGACCCAGTACTTC.

In regard to this clone: One end of the junction does not line up with germline, which may come from a read error. The V and J genes are TRBV10-1 and TRBJ1-2; maybe TRBD1 (5 bases). The CDR3 is 12 amino acids. Germline CDR1 WNHNN, CDR2 SYGVQD (reference sequence). CDR3 bases: TGCGCCAGCGGTGACAGTATCTATGGCTACACCTTC. This sequence encodes CASGDSIYGYTF.

The V gene is TRBV13, the J gene TRBJ1-2; TRBD1 matches 7 bases. Germline loops: CDR1 PRHDT, CDR2 FYEKMQ (reference sequence). V was clipped by 5 bases and J by 5 bases; unmatched bases: 5. This CDR3 spans 13 amino acids. CDR3 sequence: CASSLDREYGYTF. CDR3 nucleotide sequence: TGTGCCAGCAGCCTTGACAGGGAGTATGGCTACACCTTC.

On this clone: Distinct nucleotide sequences in the sample also encode this CDR3. The chain links TRBV29-1 to TRBJ1-2, with TRBD1 as a possible D gene (5 bases). Trimming shortened V by 7 bases and J by 4 bases, and 13 bases separated the two germline ends. The CDR3 length is 12 residues. Germline values: CDR1 SQVTM, CDR2 ANQGSEA. The CDR3, as DNA: TGCAGCGCTCGGGACGGCACCTATGGCTACACCTTC. Translating gives CSARDGTYGYTF.

V and J are TRBV7-8 and TRBJ2-1; no clear D. The CDR3 covers 15 residues. The germline V and J ends were trimmed by 1 base and 0 bases, with 7 bases remaining between them. Germline V lookup: CDR1 SGHVS, CDR2 FQNEAQ. In DNA form, the CDR3 reads TGTGCCAGCAGCTTAGTGGAGAGCTCCTACAATGAGCAGTTCTTC. It is translated as CASSLVESSYNEQFF.

This rearrangement joins TRBV7-9 to TRBJ2-2; D not certain. Trimming shortened V by 5 bases and J by 9 bases, and 10 bases separated the two germline ends. The V gene's germline CDR1 is SEHNR and CDR2 FQNEAQ (reference sequence). The CDR3 covers 12 residues. The CDR3 bases are TGTGCCAGCAGCGGAAGGGCTCGGGAGCTGTTTTTT. This gives the protein CASSGRARELFF. Full variable domain (missing parts from reference TRBV7-9 and TRBJ2-2): DTGVSQNPRHKITKRGQNVTFRCDPISEHNRLYWYRQTLGQGPEFLTYFQNEAQLEKSRLLSDRFSAERPKGSFSTLEIQRTEQGDSAMYLCASSGRARELFFGEGSRLTVL.

Only one count was recorded for this clone. The chain uses TRBV7-9 and TRBJ2-2; 11 bases map to TRBD1. With 3 bases clipped from V and 5 bases from J, the junction kept 5 bases outside the gene matches. The CDR3 has 16 residues. The V gene's germline CDR1 is SEHNR and CDR2 FQNEAQ (reference sequence). The CDR3 nucleotides are TGTGCCAGCAGCTTTAGGACAGGGGGCTATACCGGGGAGCTGTTTTTT. Translation gives CASSFRTGGYTGELFF.

The chain joins TRBV19 to TRBJ2-1; 9 bases are a match to TRBD1. The CDR3 has 15 amino acids. Germline V gene lookup returns CDR1 LNHDA and CDR2 SQIVND (reference sequence). The trim removed 8 bases at V and 1 base at J, leaving 6 bases unmatched. The chain's CDR3 is CASGVGTGSYNEQFF. The CDR3 bases are TGTGCCAGTGGCGTGGGGACAGGGTCCTACAATGAGCAGTTCTTC.

The rearrangement links TRBV19 to TRBJ2-7; TRBD1 might be the D (5 bases). CDR3 size: 15 residues. V lost 3 bases and J 0 bases, leaving 12 bases between the germline ends. Per germline, CDR1 LNHDA and CDR2 SQIVND (reference sequence). CDR3 in amino acids: CASSIRAALSYEQYF. The CDR3 DNA is TGTGCCAGTAGTATCAGGGCAGCCCTCTCCTACGAGCAGTACTTC.

This rearrangement joins TRBV25-1 to TRBJ2-5, with TRBD2 identical over 8 bases. V was clipped by 1 base and J by 5 bases; unmatched bases: 9. The germline gives CDR1 MGHDK, CDR2 SYGVNS. CDR3 length: 16 amino acids. The CDR3 here is CASSEFSAGGLETQYF. In DNA, the CDR3 is TGTGCCAGCAGTGAATTCTCGGCGGGAGGTTTGGAGACCCAGTACTTC.

V is TRBV7-2 and J is TRBJ2-1; maybe TRBD2 (6 bases). The ends were cut back, 1 base at V and 7 bases at J, with 17 bases in the middle. CDR1 is SGHTA and CDR2 is FQGNSA in the germline V gene. CDR3 length: 16 amino acids. The chain's CDR3 is CASSLDGRRGLNEQFF. DNA of the CDR3: TGTGCCAGCAGCTTAGATGGGAGGAGGGGCTTAAATGAGCAGTTCTTC.

The chain combines TRBV6-5 with TRBJ2-7; 9 bases match TRBD1. J was trimmed by 3 bases and V by 6 bases; bases with no gene match: 3. Germline CDR1 is MNHEY and CDR2 is SVGAGI. The CDR3 is made up of 13 amino acids. DNA of the CDR3: TGTGCCAGCAGCTCGACAGGGGGCTACGAGCAGTACTTC. Encoded protein: CASSSTGGYEQYF.

The rearrangement links TRBV5-1 to TRBJ2-7; D is perhaps TRBD2 (5 bases). The CDR3 contains 14 residues. Trimming shortened V by 2 bases and J by 0 bases, and 9 bases separated the two germline ends. Per the germline V gene, CDR1 is SGHRS and CDR2 is YFSETQ. CDR3 coding DNA: TGCGCCAGCAGCTTTGAGGGCTACTCCTACGAGCAGTACTTC. Its protein product is CASSFEGYSYEQYF.

V usage is TRBV23-1 and J usage is TRBJ1-6; D may be TRBD1 (6 bases). TRBV23-1 is designated an ORF whose function remains uncertain. This CDR3 contains 16 residues. V was cut by 6 bases and J by 4 bases, with 16 bases left in between. The DNA for the CDR3 is TGCGCCAGCAGCCTTCGACAGGCCCTGTATAATTCACCCCTCCACTTT. The encoded protein is CASSLRQALYNSPLHF.

The chain combines TRBV7-9 with TRBJ2-2, with 7 bases aligning to TRBD1. This CDR3 has 15 amino acids. From germline, CDR1 is SEHNR and CDR2 FQNEAQ (reference sequence). Trimming at V came to 2 bases and at J to 4 bases, leaving 4 bases not matched to a gene. For the CDR3, the DNA is TGTGCCAGCAGCTTAAGGGGGCATGGCACCGGGGAGCTGTTTTTT. This sequence encodes CASSLRGHGTGELFF.

J is TRBJ1-1 and V is TRBV6-5; weak D call: TRBD1 (6 bases). The CDR3 length is 11 residues. From germline, CDR1 is MNHEY and CDR2 SVGAGI. Trimming took 6 bases from V and 8 from J, leaving 10 bases between them. The CDR3 loop reads CASSPGDEAFF. In nucleotides, the CDR3 is TGTGCCAGCAGCCCAGGGGACGAAGCTTTCTTT.

V is TRBV13 and J is TRBJ2-7, with D perhaps assigned TRBD1 or TRBD2 (5 bases each). Per germline, CDR1 PRHDT and CDR2 FYEKMQ (reference sequence). V gave up 5 bases and J gave up 7 bases, with 18 bases separating them. This CDR3 has 14 residues. The CDR3 DNA reads as TGTGCCAGCAGCGCAGAGGGCAGGGTGGGTGAGCAGTACTTC. The encoded protein is CASSAEGRVGEQYF.

The chain recombines TRBV7-9 with TRBJ2-1, with D possibly called TRBD1 or TRBD2 (5 bases each). V was clipped by 8 bases and J by 4 bases, with 12 bases between them. There are 13 residues in the CDR3. From germline, CDR1 is SEHNR and CDR2 FQNEAQ (reference sequence). The CDR3 region has the DNA TGTGCCAGCCCGGGACCATTATACAATGAGCAGTTCTTC. Translation: CASPGPLYNEQFF.

The genes are TRBV11-3 and TRBJ2-2; D gene ambiguous. The CDR3 has 13 amino acids. Between the trimmed V and J ends, which lost 3 bases and 8 bases, there was a span of 10 bases. CDR1 is SGHNT, CDR2 YENEEA, per germline. This CDR3 reads CASSFILGGELFF. The DNA for the CDR3 is TGTGCCAGCAGCTTTATTTTGGGAGGGGAGCTGTTTTTT.

Comments on this clone: Other DNA sequences in the same sample also yield this CDR3. The chain links TRBV4-1 to TRBJ2-7, with 11 bases that match TRBD2. J lost 5 bases, V lost 2 bases, and 2 bases had no gene match. The CDR3 contains 14 residues. Germline CDR1 is MGHRA and CDR2 is YSYEKL. For the CDR3, the DNA is TGCGCCAGCAGCCAACTAGCGGGAGGTGACGAGCAGTACTTC. Residues: CASSQLAGGDEQYF.

This chain connects TRBV7-9 to TRBJ1-4; D possibly corresponds to TRBD1 (6 bases). Germline V CDR1 and CDR2: SEHNR, FQNEAQ (reference sequence). V gave up 1 base and J gave up 7 bases, with 16 bases separating them. The CDR3 is 16 residues long. The CDR3 DNA reads TGTGCCAGCAGCTTAGAGGGCGCGGGGGCCAGTGAAAAACTGTTTTTT. Protein: CASSLEGAGASEKLFF.

The chain links TRBV13 to TRBJ2-7, with a tentative D call TRBD2 (5 bases). CDR1 is PRHDT, CDR2 FYEKMQ, per germline (reference sequence). Trimming cost V 4 bases and J 7 bases, with 20 bases left between them. The CDR3 consists of 15 residues. The CDR3 coding sequence is TGTGCCAGCAGCTCCGAGCGGCCGGGCTCCGGGGAGCAGTACTTC. It codes for CASSSERPGSGEQYF.

This sequence joins TRBV30 and TRBJ1-4; a possible D gene is TRBD1 (6 bases). Trimming removed 3 bases at V and 6 bases at J, with 14 bases between. Germline V lookup: CDR1 GTSNPN, CDR2 SVGIG (reference sequence). The CDR3 consists of 14 residues. Here the CDR3 DNA reads TGTGCCTGGAGCCCGGGAGGGGGGGATGAAAAACTGTTTTTT. Amino acids: CAWSPGGGDEKLFF.

This chain uses TRBV27 with TRBJ2-7, with D maybe TRBD2 (5 bases). Trimming removed 0 bases from V and 1 base from J, with 10 bases in between. CDR1 is MNHEY and CDR2 is SMNVEV in the germline V gene (reference sequence). The CDR3 spans 15 residues. CDR3 protein: CASSLSPWESYEQYF. The CDR3 DNA is TGTGCCAGCAGTTTATCGCCCTGGGAGTCCTACGAGCAGTACTTC.

The chain recombines TRBV30 with TRBJ2-2; 7 bases match TRBD1. Trimming removed 2 bases from V and 6 bases from J; junction bases left unmatched: 6. The CDR3 totals 14 residues. Looked up from germline, CDR1 is GTSNPN and CDR2 is SVGIG (reference sequence). The CDR3 DNA reads as TGTGCCTGGAGTCCGACAGGGTTCGCCGGGGAGCTGTTTTTT. As protein: CAWSPTGFAGELFF.